The rows below give T cell receptor beta chains drawn from one sample of a study of blood T cell repertoires in COVID-19. The protocol was immunoSEQ multiplex PCR, while the TCRdb copy is restricted to in-frame clones and leaves out a portion. The repertoire includes 85,000 to 130,000 clones, 88% of them detected once, and 6.5% sits in the top ten. Sequencing input: peripheral blood. These receptors were taken from a woman aged 55-70 years with acute or convalescent COVID-19. The CDR3 runs from the conserved cysteine through the conserved F or W. D genes are given only for firm matches. Where a row states a size, it is once, few, many or the class of an expanded clone; other rows omit it.

TRBV5-4	NA	TRBJ2-7	TRBD1	CASSLVGTGGNEQYF	TGTGCCAGCAGCTTGGTTGGAACAGGGGGTAACGAGCAGTACTTC
TRBV11-1	NA	TRBJ2-7	NA	CASSLEGQEQYF	TGTGCCAGCAGCTTAGAGGGGCAGGAGCAGTACTTC
TRBV2	NA	TRBJ1-2	NA	CASSEFLRTSGGYTF	TGTGCCAGCAGTGAATTCCTTCGCACATCGGGGGGCTACACCTTC
TRBV5-1	NA	TRBJ2-2	NA	CASSPGQSGTGELFF	TGCGCCAGCAGCCCCGGACAGTCAGGAACTGGGGAGCTGTTTTTT
TRBV19	once	TRBJ1-6	TRBD1	CASSIGTGNSPLHF	TGTGCCAGTAGTATAGGGACAGGGAATTCACCCCTCCACTTT
TRBV30	NA	TRBJ1-6	NA	CAWSEGAHNSPLHF	TGTGCCTGGAGTGAAGGAGCCCACAATTCACCCCTCCACTTT
TRBV18	NA	TRBJ1-1	NA	CASSLNGAMLNTEAFF	TGTGCCAGCTCACTCAATGGGGCGATGCTGAACACTGAAGCTTTCTTT
TRBV27	NA	TRBJ2-5	TRBD2	CASRGLAVLRGETQYF	TGTGCCAGCCGCGGACTAGCGGTACTCAGGGGAGAGACCCAGTACTTC
TRBV2	once	TRBJ1-5	NA	CASSEEAGPNQPQHF	TGTGCCAGCAGTGAAGAGGCAGGCCCAAATCAGCCCCAGCATTTT
TRBV7-6	NA	TRBJ2-2	TRBD2	CASRRTSGRAATGELFF	TGTGCCAGCAGAAGGACTAGCGGGAGGGCCGCGACTGGGGAGCTGTTTTTT
TRBV5-1	NA	TRBJ2-2	TRBD1	CASGIGQADTGELFF	TGCGCCAGCGGTATCGGACAGGCGGACACCGGGGAGCTGTTTTTT
TRBV5-1	once	TRBJ2-1	TRBD2	CASSLLAAPGGEQFF	TGCGCCAGCAGCTTACTAGCGGCCCCGGGCGGTGAGCAGTTCTTC
TRBV27	NA	TRBJ2-2	TRBD2	CASSLTSGNGELFF	TGTGCCAGCAGCCTGACTAGCGGGAACGGGGAGCTGTTTTTT
TRBV7-6	NA	TRBJ2-2	TRBD1	CASSLGTGGRAGELFF	TGTGCCAGCAGCTTAGGGACAGGGGGAAGGGCCGGGGAGCTGTTTTTT
TRBV7-9	NA	TRBJ2-2	NA	CASSRGGGELFF	TGTGCCAGCAGCCGGGGAGGCGGGGAGCTGTTTTTT
TRBV3-1/TRBV3-2	NA	TRBJ2-1	TRBD2	CASSTRTSGSSYNEQFF	TGTGCCAGCAGCACCAGGACTAGCGGGAGTAGCTACAATGAGCAGTTCTTC
TRBV2	NA	TRBJ2-5	TRBD2	CASSETSVGETQYF	TGTGCCAGCAGTGAGACTAGCGTGGGAGAGACCCAGTACTTC
TRBV19	NA	TRBJ2-1	TRBD2	CASSHPGLAGYNEQFF	TGTGCCAGTAGCCACCCCGGACTAGCGGGTTACAATGAGCAGTTCTTC
TRBV29-1	NA	TRBJ2-3	NA	CSVIAEKPDTQYF	TGCAGCGTTATAGCGGAGAAGCCAGATACGCAGTATTTT
TRBV5-4	NA	TRBJ1-1	NA	CASSLIVGEAFF	TGTGCCAGCAGCTTGATAGTCGGGGAAGCTTTCTTT
TRBV10-3	NA	TRBJ2-7	TRBD1	CASAPDRVYNEQYF	TGTGCCAGCGCCCCGGACAGGGTCTATAACGAGCAGTACTTC
TRBV13	NA	TRBJ2-5	NA	CASSWELGRQETQYF	TGTGCCAGCAGCTGGGAGCTAGGTCGGCAAGAGACCCAGTACTTC
TRBV5-1	NA	TRBJ2-7	TRBD2	CASSLDPGTTSYEQYF	TGCGCCAGCAGCTTGGACCCCGGGACTACATCCTACGAGCAGTACTTC
TRBV5-1	NA	TRBJ1-2	NA	CASSPTPVDRFPPYGYTF	TGCGCCAGCAGCCCGACCCCCGTTGACAGGTTCCCTCCCTATGGCTACACCTTC
TRBV5-4	once	TRBJ2-2	NA	CASSSTGLSNTGELFF	TGTGCCAGCAGCTCTACGGGACTCTCGAACACCGGGGAGCTGTTTTTT
TRBV4-1	NA	TRBJ1-6	NA	CASSQDVREDNSPLHF	TGCGCCAGCAGCCAAGATGTTAGGGAGGATAATTCACCCCTCCACTTT
TRBV9	NA	TRBJ1-1	NA	CASTPAGMDWNTEAFF	TGTGCCAGCACCCCTGCGGGGATGGATTGGAACACTGAAGCTTTCTTT
TRBV5-4	NA	TRBJ2-5	NA	CASSSAGQQETQYF	TGTGCCAGCAGCTCCGCGGGACAGCAAGAGACCCAGTACTTC